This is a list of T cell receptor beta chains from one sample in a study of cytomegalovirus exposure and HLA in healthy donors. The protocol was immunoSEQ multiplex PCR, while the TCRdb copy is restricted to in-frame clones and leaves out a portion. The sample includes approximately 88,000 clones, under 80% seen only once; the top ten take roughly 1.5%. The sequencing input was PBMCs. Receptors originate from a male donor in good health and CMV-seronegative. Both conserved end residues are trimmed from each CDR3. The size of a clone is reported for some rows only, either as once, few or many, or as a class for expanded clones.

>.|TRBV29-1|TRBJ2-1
SPGTAREQF
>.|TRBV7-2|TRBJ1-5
ASSLDRVHPSNQPQH
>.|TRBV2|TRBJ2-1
ASSERGQVIYNEQF
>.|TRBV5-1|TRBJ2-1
ASSFVRQSYNEQF
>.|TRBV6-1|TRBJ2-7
ASGATGEYYEQY
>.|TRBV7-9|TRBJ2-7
ASRPRTGDYEQY
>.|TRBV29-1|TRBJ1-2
SVEGHSSLSGYT
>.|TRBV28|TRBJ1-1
AGRDRVMNTEAF
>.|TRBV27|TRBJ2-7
ASSLSNDRPREQY
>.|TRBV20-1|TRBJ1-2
SAQINYGYT
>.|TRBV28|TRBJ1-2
ASSPAPTGVFGYT
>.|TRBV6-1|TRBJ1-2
ASSELVTGTYGYT
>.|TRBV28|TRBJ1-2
AVVRSGTGGSGYT
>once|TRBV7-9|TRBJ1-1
ASSLDRVRTEAF
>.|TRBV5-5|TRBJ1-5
ASSLELHNQPQH
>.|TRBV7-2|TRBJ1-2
ASSLKDTYGYT
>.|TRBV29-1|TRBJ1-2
SAGDRERGYT
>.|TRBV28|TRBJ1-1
ASSLQNTEAF
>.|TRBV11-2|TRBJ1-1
ASSAYRRGTEAF
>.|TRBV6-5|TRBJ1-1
ASTQRRGFTEAF
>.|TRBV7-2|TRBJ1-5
AGSLLGGQVNQPQH
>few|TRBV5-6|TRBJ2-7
ASSLGLGAPNEQY
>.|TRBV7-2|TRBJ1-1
ASSPLHRATEAF
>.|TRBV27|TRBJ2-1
ASSATESSYNEQF
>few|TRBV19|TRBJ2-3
ASSIPGLAPDTQY
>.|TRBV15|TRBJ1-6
ATSREQIYNSPLH
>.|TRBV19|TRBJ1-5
ASTTREAIRIKPQH
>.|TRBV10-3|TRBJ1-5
ATEGQGSNQPQH
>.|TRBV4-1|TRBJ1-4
ASSQAASEKLF
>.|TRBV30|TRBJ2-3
ASSTPGVDTQY
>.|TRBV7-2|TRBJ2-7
ASSSGQSYVQY
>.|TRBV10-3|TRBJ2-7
AIRAGGQYEQY
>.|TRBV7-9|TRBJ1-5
ASSLDRQEPQH
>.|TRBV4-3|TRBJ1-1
ASSQGQGASAF
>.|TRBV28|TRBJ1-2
ASSPGTGYGYT
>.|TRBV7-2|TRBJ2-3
ASSLIGGSFGTDTQY
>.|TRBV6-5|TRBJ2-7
ASSLSGGSYEQY
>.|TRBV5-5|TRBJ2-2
ASSLQGARNTGELF
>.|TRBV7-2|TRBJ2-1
ASSSDRGYHNEQF
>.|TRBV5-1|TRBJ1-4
ASSLETGGEKLF
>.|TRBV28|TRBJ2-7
ASSFTGGSYEQY
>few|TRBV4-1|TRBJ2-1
ASSSVSGADRGRLEF
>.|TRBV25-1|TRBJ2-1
ASSGPFVNEQF
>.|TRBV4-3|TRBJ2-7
ASSQGTGRYEQY
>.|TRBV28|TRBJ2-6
ASSFTGSGANVLT
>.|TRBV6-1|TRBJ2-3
ASEGSSGYTDTQY